This TCR beta chain was recorded in a study of blood T cell repertoires in COVID-19 (dated by TCRdb to about 2020). Concerning the study at large: Samples covering the acute and convalescent phases of COVID-19 were provided by collaborators in the United States, Italy and Spain. The material from the prospective study consisted of cDNA or gDNA derived from T cells, B-cell-depleted T cells, or PBMCs. Deeply sampled blood TCRbeta repertoires from subjects exposed to, actively infected with, or recovered from COVID-19 were included in the dataset. A freely available public database, intended as a resource for researchers studying the immune response to SARS-CoV-2, is where the repertoires were released. The samples were drawn from two sources: the first 160 participants of the ongoing ImmuneRACE study, and some 1,300 subjects contributed by 6 global collaborators. Sample metadata almost always included a de-identified subject ID, COVID-19 status, age in years and sex. Where HLA class I and class II types were available, the types were taken from metadata supplied by the sample provider, not from assay-based typing. Summary of the overall study and its limitations: The quantity of clinical and demographic metadata differed by source and by participant and was supplied without curation.

Including the terminal cysteine and phenylalanine, the CDR3 comprises 13 residues. Left in the record is the CDR3 DNA by itself, 39 bases read in frame from the first base. From a lookup of the germline V gene (reference sequence), CDR1 and CDR2 are SEHNR and FQNEAQ. V loses 1 base, J loses 5 bases, and the germline ends lie 8 bases apart. On this clone itself: Its antigen specificity is not known. Nothing much larger sits one base from this clone, and base qualities are not available.

TCRbeta CDR3 regions were amplified from genomic DNA by means of the immunoSEQ Assay, a bias-controlled multiplex PCR. Turning to the authors' computational methods: The number of nucleated cells in each sample was estimated from the amplification of reference gene primers within the assay. To quantify the absolute abundance of each unique TCRbeta CDR3 rearrangement, sequence reads were collapsed and filtered. Productive Simpson clonality was computed per sample as the square root of Simpson's diversity index over productive rearrangements. Here the immuneACCESS table is served through TCRdb, limited to in-frame sequences with V and J called. Missing clones are a known gap in these copies; in checked studies unresolved V genes cover under half, and the rest lacks a known reason. V and J calls and clone size are those listed in that table; D and trimming were worked out from the DNA. This sample has 350,000 to 550,000 clones in its table, and 85% to 90% of those were observed once. Around 1.1% of the sample belongs to the ten largest clones.

Participants in the prospective study were aged roughly 18 to 100 years, lived in about two dozen United States geographic areas, and enrolled through a virtual design. To assign participants to cohorts, the prospective study relied on clinical history that participants themselves reported in a screening survey and a study questionnaire. For ImmuneRACE Cohort 3, a participant was defined as recovered based on two consecutive negative NP/OP PCR tests, clearance by a healthcare professional, or resolution of symptoms. Each participant in the prospective study had whole blood, serum and a nasopharyngeal or oropharyngeal swab collected by mobile phlebotomists. Participants in the prospective study had the option to provide additional blood draws and questionnaires over a roughly two-month period. Before DNA extraction, blood samples from the prospective study were shipped at room temperature or frozen.

Sequenced material: PBMCs or T cells enriched from blood (not recorded which). Recombination linked TRBV7-9 to TRBJ1-2; no D gene can be assigned with confidence. This receptor was identified in a man younger than 40 who had recovered from COVID-19. The nucleotide sequence is given as TGTGCCAGCAGCTTAGGGGCAGCATATGGCTACACCTTC. This translates into CASSLGAAYGYTF.